This is a list of T cell receptor beta chains from one sample in a study of blood T cells in healthy people across ages. Using its own MiXCR run on the 5' RACE reads, TCRdb lists one record per CDR3 protein. Here the sample spans 650,000 to 1,000,000 distinct CDR3 sequences, roughly 34% being singletons. Sequenced: blood. The receptors were sampled from a man younger than 35 in good health. The CDR3 runs from the conserved cysteine through the conserved F or W. A D gene is named only where the DNA matches it firmly. Clone sizes are given selectively: once, few, many, or a class where the clone is expanded.

V,size,J,D,CDR3,DNA
TRBV5-8,.,TRBJ2-5,.,CASSVGVAKETQYF,TGTGCCAGCAGCGTGGGGGTAGCGAAAGAGACCCAGTACTTC
TRBV20-1,.,TRBJ2-7,.,CSARDGGAGDNEQYF,TGCAGTGCTAGAGATGGGGGGGCCGGGGACAATGAGCAGTACTTC
TRBV7-2,.,TRBJ2-5,TRBD2,CASNVETGGETQYF,TGTGCCAGCAACGTGGAAACCGGGGGGGAGACCCAGTACTTC
TRBV7-2,.,TRBJ2-7,TRBD1,CDSSPRDRNYEQYF,TGTGACAGCAGCCCCCGGGACAGGAACTACGAGCAGTACTTC
TRBV24-1,.,TRBJ2-5,.,CATSDGGETQYF,TGTGCCACCAGTGATGGGGGAGAGACCCAGTACTTC
TRBV6-5,.,TRBJ2-1,.,CASRLARGDYNEQFF,TGTGCCAGCAGATTGGCCCGGGGAGACTACAATGAGCAGTTCTTC
TRBV6-2/TRBV6-3,few,TRBJ2-1,.,CASSYPDHPEQFF,TGTGCCAGCAGTTACCCGGACCACCCTGAGCAGTTCTTC
TRBV28,few,TRBJ1-1,TRBD1,CPSSMTGRSGTEAFF,TGTCCCAGCAGTATGACAGGGAGGTCGGGCACTGAAGCTTTCTTT
TRBV20-1,few,TRBJ1-1,.,CSADRDNKGFF,TGCAGTGCCGACCGGGACAATAAAGGTTTCTTT
TRBV28,many,TRBJ2-3,.,CASSSPPDLTDTQYF,TGTGCCAGCAGTTCCCCGCCCGACCTCACAGATACGCAGTATTTT
TRBV4-1,.,TRBJ1-1,.,CASSQGVSRDIGAFF,TGCGCCAGCAGCCAAGGTGTCAGCCGGGACATAGGAGCTTTCTTT
TRBV20-1,few,TRBJ2-1,TRBD2,CSATQLAGVSTYNEQFF,TGCAGTGCTACCCAACTAGCGGGGGTCTCCACATACAATGAGCAGTTCTTC
TRBV18,few,TRBJ2-1,.,CASSPRQEEQFF,TGTGCCAGCTCACCCAGACAGGAAGAGCAGTTCTTC
TRBV6-5,.,TRBJ2-7,TRBD2,CASSYGTSGEYF,TGTGCCAGCAGTTACGGAACTAGCGGGGAGTACTTC
TRBV5-1,.,TRBJ1-2,TRBD1,CASSLAPTGGDGYTF,TGCGCCAGCAGCTTGGCCCCGACAGGGGGCGACGGCTACACCTTC
TRBV5-1,few,TRBJ2-3,TRBD2,CASSGTSGDPASTDTQYF,TGCGCCAGCAGCGGGACTAGCGGGGACCCCGCTAGCACAGATACGCAGTATTTT
TRBV12-3/TRBV12-4,.,TRBJ2-5,.,CASGKVEETQYF,TGTGCCAGCGGGAAGGTAGAAGAGACCCAGTACTTC
TRBV7-7,few,TRBJ1-2,.,CASTPEGRDGYTF,TGTGCTAGCACTCCGGAGGGAAGGGATGGCTACACCTTC
TRBV20-1,few,TRBJ1-5,.,CSAPDRSNQPQHF,TGCAGTGCCCCAGACAGGAGCAATCAGCCCCAGCATTTT
TRBV20-1,.,TRBJ1-1,.,CSAFGDTWGTEAFF,TGCAGTGCCTTCGGGGACACTTGGGGGACTGAAGCTTTCTTT
TRBV5-1,many,TRBJ1-1,.,CASSLDKGRTEAFF,TGCGCCAGCAGCTTGGATAAGGGTAGGACTGAAGCTTTCTTT
TRBV24-1,.,TRBJ2-3,TRBD2,CATSDSSLSGGYTDTQYF,TGTGCCACCAGTGACTCCTCTTTGAGCGGGGGTTACACAGATACGCAGTATTTT
TRBV20-1,many,TRBJ1-1,TRBD1,CSARPDRANTEAFF,TGCAGTGCTAGACCCGACAGGGCGAACACTGAAGCTTTCTTT
TRBV3-1,few,TRBJ1-2,.,CASSQERGQGGYGYTF,TGTGCCAGCAGCCAAGAGAGGGGACAAGGGGGCTATGGCTACACCTTC
TRBV5-1,few,TRBJ1-6,TRBD1,CASSLKPGQASPLHF,TGCGCCAGCAGCTTAAAACCGGGACAGGCCTCTCCCCTCCACTTT
TRBV6-6,.,TRBJ2-1,TRBD2,CASSYSKAGGDNEQFF,TGTGCCAGCAGTTACTCGAAAGCGGGAGGCGACAATGAGCAGTTCTTC
TRBV29-1,.,TRBJ2-2,.,CSVPAEGFAGELFF,TGCAGCGTTCCCGCCGAGGGGTTCGCCGGGGAGCTGTTTTTT
TRBV4-3,.,TRBJ1-1,.,CASSQEASGGREAFF,TGCGCCAGCAGCCAAGAAGCGTCCGGGGGCAGGGAAGCTTTCTTT
TRBV20-1,.,TRBJ2-2,TRBD1,CSADRGGGELFF,TGCAGTGCGGACAGGGGAGGCGGGGAGCTGTTTTTT
TRBV7-2,few,TRBJ1-1,.,CASSQLKQGRTEAFF,TGTGCCAGCAGCCAATTAAAACAGGGACGAACTGAAGCTTTCTTT
TRBV5-1,few,TRBJ1-2,TRBD1,CASSAGQGGGYTF,TGCGCCAGCAGCGCCGGACAGGGTGGCGGCTACACCTTC
TRBV4-3,.,TRBJ2-1,TRBD2,CASSPTTSGWREQFF,TGCGCCAGCAGCCCAACGACTAGCGGGTGGCGTGAGCAGTTCTTC
TRBV7-2,.,TRBJ1-5,TRBD1,CASSFGTQGGRNQPQHF,TGTGCCAGCAGCTTTGGGACGCAGGGGGGTCGCAATCAGCCCCAGCATTTT
TRBV2,.,TRBJ1-5,.,CASGEGTYYQPQHF,TGTGCCAGCGGTGAAGGGACCTACTATCAGCCCCAGCATTTT
TRBV28,.,TRBJ1-3,.,CASSLLVFGGTIYF,TGTGCCAGCAGTTTACTCGTTTTCGGTGGCACCATATATTTT
TRBV21-1,few,TRBJ1-6,.,CASIPGRGRSPPHF,TGTGCCAGCATCCCCGGACGGGGTCGTTCACCCCCCCACTTT
TRBV6-2/TRBV6-3,.,TRBJ2-6,.,CASSPRRANVLTF,TGTGCCAGCAGCCCCCGCCGGGCCAACGTCCTGACTTTC
TRBV20-1,few,TRBJ2-3,TRBD1,CSARRTGRADTQYF,TGCAGTGCTAGAAGGACAGGGAGAGCAGATACGCAGTATTTT
TRBV4-3,.,TRBJ2-3,.,CASSLGDPDTLYF,TGCGCCAGCAGCCTTGGTGACCCAGATACGCTGTATTTT
TRBV12-3/TRBV12-4,few,TRBJ2-3,TRBD1,CASSPDRGHRDTQYF,TGTGCCAGCAGTCCGGACAGGGGGCATCGAGATACGCAGTATTTT
TRBV12-3/TRBV12-4,many,TRBJ1-1,TRBD1,CASSFQGDTEAFF,TGTGCCAGCAGTTTTCAGGGGGACACTGAAGCTTTCTTT
TRBV13,.,TRBJ1-1,TRBD1,CASSTAPAGQGKAFF,TGTGCCAGCAGCACCGCCCCCGCGGGACAGGGTAAAGCTTTCTTT
TRBV5-1,.,TRBJ2-1,.,CASSLDRSGNEQFF,TGCGCCAGCAGCTTGGACAGGTCAGGCAATGAGCAGTTCTTC
TRBV18,.,TRBJ1-6,.,CASSTVDSSPLHF,TGTGCCAGCTCAACTGTAGACAGTTCACCCCTCCACTTT
TRBV20-1,.,TRBJ2-7,.,CSANHGTFNEQYF,TGCAGTGCTAACCATGGGACCTTCAATGAGCAGTACTTC
TRBV4-3,.,TRBJ2-7,TRBD1,CTSSQDRQGTAYEQYF,TGCACCAGCAGCCAAGATCGACAGGGGACAGCATACGAGCAGTACTTC
TRBV5-1,.,TRBJ1-1,TRBD1,CASSGAGTGGEAFF,TGCGCCAGCAGCGGGGCCGGGACAGGGGGTGAAGCTTTCTTT
TRBV20-1,.,TRBJ1-6,TRBD1,CSAKTGGAYNSPLHF,TGCAGTGCTAAAACAGGGGGCGCCTATAATTCACCCCTCCACTTT
TRBV11-2,.,TRBJ1-4,.,CASSTLFTSPKLFF,TGTGCCAGCAGCACATTGTTCACCAGCCCAAAACTGTTTTTT
TRBV20-1,.,TRBJ1-1,.,CSASGEDLYTEAFF,TGCAGTGCTAGCGGGGAGGATTTGTACACTGAAGCTTTCTTT
TRBV6-2/TRBV6-3,.,TRBJ1-2,.,CASILGGSPTGGYTF,TGTGCCAGCATCCTAGGTGGCAGCCCGACGGGAGGCTACACCTTC
TRBV20-1,few,TRBJ1-1,.,CSATPPRGADTEAFF,TGCAGTGCCACCCCTCCCCGAGGGGCCGACACTGAAGCTTTCTTT
TRBV2,many,TRBJ1-2,.,CASSAGQSYGYTF,TGTGCCAGCAGTGCCGGGCAGAGCTATGGCTACACCTTC